Detailed here is one TCR beta chain. The sample comes from a study of T cells after somatic rescue of genetic block. The CDR3 loop spans 14 amino acids. The assay was immunoSEQ multiplex PCR, and TCRdb's table has in-frame clones only and misses some. In the table there are 55,000 or so clones, approximately 96% of which are singletons. This sequence originates from a child less than two years old. Specimen: peripheral blood mononuclear cells (PBMCs). The V and J genes are TRBV12-2 and TRBJ2-2; the table's D call TRBD2 went unverified against the DNA. TRBV12-2 is given as a pseudogene. This chain's CDR3 is CASRLALVARELFF. Here the CDR3 DNA reads TGTGCAAGTCGCTTAGCGCTCGTAGCTCGGGAGCTGTTTTTT.